This TCR beta chain was sequenced during a study of OX40 agonist ivuxolimab in advanced cancers. General study findings and limits: Expanded clones were, on average, more numerous among CD8+ T cells than CD4+.

The protocol was immunoSEQ multiplex PCR, while the TCRdb copy is restricted to in-frame clones and leaves out a portion. Counted here are around 68,000 clones, around 87% occurring once; the ten biggest clones make up 2.5% to 3%. A note on this clone: What it binds is not known. The junction shows a germline mismatch at one end, possibly a read error.

Per the germline V gene, CDR1 is MNHEY and CDR2 is SVGAGI. CDR3 size: 11 residues. The starting material was CD4+ or CD8+ T cells sorted from blood, obtained in a trial of the OX40 agonist ivuxolimab. The rearrangement links TRBV6-5 to TRBJ1-3; no firm D call. The receptor was isolated from an adult with an advanced solid tumor such as melanoma, head and neck, liver or kidney cancer. DNA for the CDR3: TGTGCCAGCAGTGGCAGAAACACCATATACTTT. Translated, it gives CASSGRNTIYF.